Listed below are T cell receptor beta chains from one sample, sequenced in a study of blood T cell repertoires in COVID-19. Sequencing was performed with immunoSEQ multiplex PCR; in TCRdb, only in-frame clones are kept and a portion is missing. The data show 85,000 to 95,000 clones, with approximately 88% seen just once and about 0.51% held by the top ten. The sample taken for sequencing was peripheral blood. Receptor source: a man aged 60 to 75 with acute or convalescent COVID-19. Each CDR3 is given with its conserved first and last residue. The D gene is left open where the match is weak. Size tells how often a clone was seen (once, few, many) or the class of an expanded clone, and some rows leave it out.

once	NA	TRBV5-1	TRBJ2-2	CASSLSQRVGTGELFF	TGCGCCAGCAGCTTGTCCCAGCGGGTGGGAACCGGGGAGCTGTTTTTT
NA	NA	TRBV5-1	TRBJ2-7	CASKWGSNKGSYEQYF	TGCGCCAGCAAATGGGGCTCAAATAAGGGGTCCTACGAGCAGTACTTC
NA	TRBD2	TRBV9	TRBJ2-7	CASSDRDYESYEQYF	TGTGCCAGCAGCGACCGGGACTACGAATCCTACGAGCAGTACTTC
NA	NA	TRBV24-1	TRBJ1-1	CATSDLQAGFGAFF	TGTGCCACCAGTGATTTGCAGGCGGGATTTGGAGCTTTCTTT
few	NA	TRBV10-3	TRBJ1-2	CAISEDKNYGYTF	TGTGCCATCAGTGAGGACAAAAACTATGGCTACACCTTC
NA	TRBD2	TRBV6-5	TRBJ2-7	CASSYKALAGGDEQYF	TGTGCCAGCAGTTACAAGGCGCTGGCGGGGGGCGACGAGCAGTACTTC
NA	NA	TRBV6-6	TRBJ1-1	CASRPGTPNTEAFF	TGTGCCAGCAGACCCGGGACACCGAACACTGAAGCTTTCTTT
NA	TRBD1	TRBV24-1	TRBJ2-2	CATSDSLWDRGTGELFF	TGTGCCACCAGTGATTCCTTATGGGACAGGGGCACCGGGGAGCTGTTTTTT
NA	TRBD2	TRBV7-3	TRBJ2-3	CASSLAGGLIDTQYF	TGTGCCAGCAGCTTAGCGGGGGGGCTTATAGATACGCAGTATTTT
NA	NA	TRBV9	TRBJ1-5	CASSVDPSQPQHF	TGTGCCAGCAGCGTAGATCCCTCCCAGCCCCAGCATTTT
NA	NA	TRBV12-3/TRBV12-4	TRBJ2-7	CASSKDLTYEQYF	TGTGCCAGCAGTAAGGACTTAACCTACGAGCAGTACTTC
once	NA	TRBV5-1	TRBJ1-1	CASKGSQGRDTEAFF	TGCGCTAGCAAGGGAAGCCAGGGGAGGGACACTGAAGCTTTCTTT
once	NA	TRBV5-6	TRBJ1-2	CASSSSGTLENTF	TGTGCCAGCAGCTCCTCCGGGACACTGGAGAACACCTTC
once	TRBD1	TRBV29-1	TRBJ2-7	CSVLSVAGTGSSYEQYF	TGCAGCGTTCTTTCGGTGGCCGGGACAGGGAGCTCCTACGAGCAGTACTTC
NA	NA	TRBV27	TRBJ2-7	CASMRSPGYEQYF	TGTGCCAGCATGAGGTCCCCTGGGTACGAGCAGTACTTC
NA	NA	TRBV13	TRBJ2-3	CASSLGLAQGLADTQYF	TGTGCCAGCAGCTTAGGCCTCGCCCAGGGTCTGGCAGATACGCAGTATTTT
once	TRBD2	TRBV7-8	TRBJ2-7	CASSPGLAGTYEQYF	TGTGCCAGCAGCCCAGGACTAGCGGGAACTTACGAGCAGTACTTC
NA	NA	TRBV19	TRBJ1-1	CASSQDLNTEAFF	TGTGCCAGTAGTCAGGACTTGAACACTGAAGCTTTCTTT
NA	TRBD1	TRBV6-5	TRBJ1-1	CASSWGQGGTEAFF	TGTGCCAGCAGCTGGGGACAGGGAGGCACTGAAGCTTTCTTT
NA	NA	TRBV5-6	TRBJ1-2	CASSLLDWDYGYTF	TGTGCCAGCAGCTTGCTCGACTGGGACTATGGCTACACCTTC
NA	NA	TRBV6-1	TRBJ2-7	CASSEARVTYEQYF	TGTGCCAGCAGTGAAGCGCGGGTAACCTACGAGCAGTACTTC
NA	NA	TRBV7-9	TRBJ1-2	CASSLGLAGYGYTF	TGTGCCAGCAGCTTAGGACTAGCGGGCTATGGCTACACCTTC